This record covers a single T cell receptor (beta chain). Antigen specificity is unknown. The V and J ends lost 11 bases and 0 bases respectively, with 5 bases between them. Germline V CDR1 and CDR2: SNHLY, FYNNEI. This CDR3 is 11 amino acids long. The sample comes from a study of neurological immune-mediated disorders. Whole-study results and caveats: Falling below healthy controls, multiple sclerosis showed the least TCR clonal expansion, while HTLV-1-associated myelopathy showed the most.

cDNA was made by 5'RACE with 10-nucleotide random UMIs. TCRdb recomputed calls from the 5' RACE reads with MiXCR, one row per CDR3 protein. The table has around 100,000 distinct CDR3 sequences, roughly a tenth seen once; the top ten hold under 3.5%. Indicated time point: longitudinal time-point 3. The starting material, 2 million PBMCs stored at -80 C, gave rise to the unsorted libraries. The receptor comes from a female donor with HTLV-1-associated myelopathy (HAM/TSP). Sequencing input: PBMCs. The rearrangement uses TRBV2 and TRBJ2-1; D unresolved. CDR3 residues: CAVTSYNEQFF. In nucleotides, the CDR3 is TGTGCCGTGACCTCCTACAATGAGCAGTTCTTC.